These 7 T cell receptor beta chains came from one sample sequenced in a study of T cell responses to AZD1222 COVID-19 vaccine (dated by TCRdb to about 2021). Libraries came from the immunoSEQ multiplex PCR assay. Here the immuneACCESS table is served through TCRdb, limited to in-frame sequences with V and J called. Missing clones are a known gap in these copies; in checked studies unresolved V genes cover under half, and the rest lacks a known reason. The sample table contains about 170,000 clones; only one count was recorded for roughly nine tenths of them. Approximately 1.6% of the sample rests with the top ten. The time point label of this sample denotes: baseline before first vaccination. Sequenced here: peripheral blood, sampled on day 0 of AZD1222 vaccination. Receptors originate from an adult in good health.

The gene calls are TRBV20-1 and TRBJ2-5, with D possibly matching TRBD1 (6 bases). V was cut by 3 bases and J by 2 bases, with 19 bases left in between. This CDR3 is built from 16 residues. CDR1 is DFQATT and CDR2 is SNEGSKA in the germline V gene (reference sequence). CDR3 in DNA: TGCAGTGCTAGTCGTGGGGGAACAGGGAATCAAGAGACCCAGTACTTC. Protein product: CSASRGGTGNQETQYF.

The V and J genes are TRBV19 and TRBJ1-2, with D unresolved. The germline V gene encodes CDR1 LNHDA and CDR2 SQIVND (reference sequence). The CDR3 is 13 residues long. V lost 5 bases to trimming and J lost 4 bases, with 11 bases between them. This chain's CDR3 is CASSAGRSYGYTF. The CDR3 DNA is TGTGCCAGTAGTGCCGGACGGAGCTATGGCTACACCTTC.

V is TRBV27 and J is TRBJ2-5; 8 bases match TRBD2. Germline V gene sequence: CDR1 MNHEY, CDR2 SMNVEV (reference sequence). This CDR3 region has 15 residues. With V trimmed by 3 bases and J by 5 bases, 8 bases remained unmatched. The CDR3 bases are TGTGCCAGCAGTTTTAACGGGGGGGGCGGTGAGACCCAGTACTTC. This sequence encodes CASSFNGGGGETQYF.

In DNA, the CDR3 is TGTGCCAGCAGCTCTAGCGGGTTCACAGATACGCAGTATTTT. This translates into CASSSSGFTDTQYF. The chain uses TRBV7-3 and TRBJ2-3, with 8 bases identical to TRBD2. V trimming: 4 bases; J trimming: 2 bases; junction bases outside the gene matches: 2. This CDR3 has 14 amino acids. Germline CDR1 and CDR2: SGHTA and FQGTGA.

This chain connects TRBV7-2 to TRBJ1-1; 9 bases map to TRBD1. The ends lost 1 base at V and 5 bases at J; junction bases unmatched: 8. The length of the CDR3 is 16 residues. From germline, CDR1 is SGHTA and CDR2 FQGNSA. CDR3 DNA sequence: TGTGCCAGCAGCTTAGGTAGGACAGGGGCTAGGACTGAAGCTTTCTTT. Translation: CASSLGRTGARTEAFF.

The chain carries TRBV28 and TRBJ1-6, with D possibly matching TRBD1 (6 bases). Trimming removed 5 bases from V and 11 bases from J, with 19 bases in between. Germline V gene sequence: CDR1 MDHEN, CDR2 SYDVKM. This CDR3 is 15 amino acids long. For the CDR3, the DNA is TGTGCCAGCAGTCCCTACTCAGGGGTAGGGGCACCCCTCCACTTT. As protein: CASSPYSGVGAPLHF.

This clone came up once. The chain links TRBV6-5 to TRBJ2-7; TRBD2 might be the D (6 bases). Trimming removed 5 bases from V and 3 bases from J, with 11 bases in between. Germline CDR1 and CDR2: MNHEY and SVGAGI. CDR3 length equals 13 residues. CDR3 DNA: TGTGCCAGCAGTATTTCGCGGGGCTACGAGCAGTACGTC. This gives the protein CASSISRGYEQYV.